This T cell receptor beta chain is from a study of identical twins. Study results and limitations: The study found excess low generation probability among twin-shared out-of-frame alpha sequences.

V gave up 5 bases and J gave up 5 bases; unmatched junction bases: 4. This CDR3 is built from 12 residues. Germline V gene sequence: CDR1 SQVTM, CDR2 ANQGSEA. One entry per CDR3 protein results from TCRdb running MiXCR on the 5' RACE reads. The sample carries about 470,000 distinct CDR3 sequences, approximately 25% recorded once. This clonotype was recorded a few times. Antigen specificity is unknown. The sample was also linked to a second study, of T cells expressing NK-cell markers.

The sequencing sample was made of CD4+ T cells sorted from blood. The sequence derives from a young woman in good health. The rearrangement links TRBV29-1 to TRBJ2-5, with 8 bases fitting TRBD2. The CDR3 spells CSVRGGPETQYF. DNA of the CDR3: TGCAGCGTTCGGGGGGGCCCTGAGACCCAGTACTTC.